This T cell receptor beta chain stems from a study of blood T cell repertoires in COVID-19. For the study at large: Whether acute or convalescent, the COVID-19 samples came from the United States, Italy and Spain. PBMCs, B-cell-depleted T cells, or T cells provided the cDNA or gDNA that made up the material.

Trimming pared 9 bases from V and 1 base from J, leaving 9 bases between. From germline, CDR1 is SNHLY and CDR2 FYNNEI. There are 12 residues in the CDR3. Original handling: Cell counts per sample came from amplifying reference gene primers. Profiling relied on immunoSEQ multiplex PCR, and the TCRdb table lists in-frame clones only, not all of them. Clonal size and the V and J genes are those of that table, whereas D and trimming came from the DNA. The sample holds 80,000 to 90,000 clones, 65% to 80% seen once. This clonotype was sampled from a man between 70 and 80 years old with acute or convalescent COVID-19. The source material was peripheral blood. The J gene is TRBJ1-1, the V gene TRBV2; D perhaps matches TRBD1 (5 bases). The CDR3 region has the DNA TGTGCCAGTACGACAGAGAACACTGAAGCTTTCTTT. Protein product: CASTTENTEAFF.